Presented here are 30 T cell receptor beta chains from one specimen sequenced in a study of early T cells in non-severe SARS-CoV-2 infection. TCRdb processed the 5' RACE reads anew with MiXCR; each CDR3 protein has one entry. The sample yields more than 20,000 distinct CDR3 sequences, less than 7% seen once. The source material was whole blood. The receptor source for this set is an adult who was a healthcare worker with PCR-confirmed SARS-CoV-2 infection or an uninfected control (not recorded which).

The genes are TRBV20-1 and TRBJ1-1; perhaps TRBD1 as D (5 bases). The CDR3 has 13 residues. The V gene's germline CDR1 is DFQATT and CDR2 SNEGSKA (reference sequence). Trimming left V 3 bases short and J 0 bases short, with 8 bases between. The CDR3 nucleotides are TGCAGTGCTAGGGGGGTCTTGAACACTGAAGCTTTCTTT. It is translated as CSARGVLNTEAFF.

This clonotype was observed at least ten times. This sequence joins TRBV11-2 and TRBJ1-6, with a tentative D call TRBD1 (6 bases). V was clipped by 0 bases and J by 8 bases, with 11 bases between them. The CDR3 totals 15 residues. Germline values: CDR1 SGHAT, CDR2 FQNNGV. CDR3 DNA sequence: TGTGCCAGCAGCTTAGAGGGCAGGGGTCATTCACCCCTCCACTTT. Amino acids: CASSLEGRGHSPLHF.

This clonotype was observed a few times. This chain links TRBV11-2 with TRBJ2-2, with D uncertain. The CDR3 spans 12 residues. Looked up from germline, CDR1 is SGHAT and CDR2 is FQNNGV. V was clipped by 2 bases and J by 6 bases, with 4 bases between them. The CDR3 nucleotides are TGTGCCAGCAGCTTAAGTTCCGGGGAGCTGTTTTTT. As protein: CASSLSSGELFF.

A few counts support this clonotype. This chain links TRBV13 with TRBJ2-7; the D gene is possibly TRBD1 (7 bases). Germline CDR1 and CDR2: PRHDT and FYEKMQ (reference sequence). This CDR3 comprises 14 residues. Trimming took 5 bases from V and 5 from J, leaving 16 bases between them. The CDR3 here is CASSLRTGGDEQYF. In DNA, the CDR3 is TGTGCCAGCAGCCTCCGGACAGGAGGGGACGAGCAGTACTTC.

This clonotype was detected many times. The CDR3 sequence is CASSLVVGPRTDTQYF. DNA for the CDR3: TGTGCCAGCAGCTTAGTAGTGGGGCCGCGCACAGATACGCAGTATTTT. This chain uses TRBV7-9 with TRBJ2-3; D perhaps matches TRBD1 (5 bases). V was clipped by 1 base and J by 1 base, with 12 bases between them. The V gene's germline CDR1 is SEHNR and CDR2 FQNEAQ (reference sequence). The CDR3 spans 16 residues.

V is TRBV11-2 and J is TRBJ2-1; 11 bases map to TRBD1. Looked up from germline, CDR1 is SGHAT and CDR2 is FQNNGV. The junction had 14 bases not matched to a gene; V was cut back by 5 bases and J by 2 bases. The CDR3 runs to 19 residues. CDR3 sequence: CASSTRDRGYRETYNEQFF. The CDR3 DNA sequence: TGTGCCAGCAGCACCCGGGACAGGGGGTACCGCGAGACCTACAATGAGCAGTTCTTC.

The rearrangement links TRBV12-3 or TRBV12-4 to TRBJ2-2, with a possible D match to TRBD2 (7 bases). The CDR3 loop spans 15 amino acids. Trimming cost V 4 bases and J 0 bases, with 9 bases left between them. CDR3 bases: TGTGCCAGCAGTTACGGGGGGCCGAACACCGGGGAGCTGTTTTTT. It yields the protein CASSYGGPNTGELFF.

This clonotype was counted at least ten times. The chain is built from TRBV5-1 and TRBJ1-3; no clear D gene. CDR3 size: 15 residues. Germline-derived CDR1 and CDR2 are SGHRS and YFSETQ. Deletions cut 4 bases from V and 6 bases from J, with 17 bases between. This CDR3 is CASSPGYIGLNTIYF. In DNA form, the CDR3 reads TGCGCCAGCAGCCCTGGGTATATAGGTTTAAACACCATATATTTT.

This clonotype has a count of ten or more. V gene TRBV7-9 combines with J gene TRBJ1-1; D call uncertain. The CDR3 is 12 residues long. Per the germline V gene, CDR1 is SEHNR and CDR2 is FQNEAQ (reference sequence). The germline V and J ends were trimmed by 5 bases and 5 bases, with 9 bases remaining between them. Written as DNA, the CDR3 is TGTGCCAGCAGCCCGAAAGGGACTGAAGCTTTCTTT. This encodes CASSPKGTEAFF.

This clonotype showed up just a few times. The V and J genes are TRBV28 and TRBJ2-7; D unresolved. In germline, CDR1 is MDHEN, CDR2 SYDVKM. V was pared by 3 bases and J by 3 bases, with 6 bases between. The CDR3 runs 12 residues. The CDR3 spells CASSFNLYEQYF. The CDR3 nucleotides read TGTGCCAGCAGTTTCAACCTCTACGAGCAGTACTTC. The whole variable domain, remainder taken from reference TRBV28 and TRBJ2-7, is DVKVTQSSRYLVKRTGEKVFLECVQDMDHENMFWYRQDPGLGLRLIYFSYDVKMKEKGDIPEGYSVSREKKERFSLILESASTNQTSMYLCASSFNLYEQYFGPGTRLTVT.

This clonotype was seen at least ten times. This sequence joins TRBV7-2 and TRBJ1-2, with 7 bases matching TRBD1. The CDR3 loop spans 15 amino acids. The junction had 7 bases not matched to a gene; V was cut back by 6 bases and J by 0 bases. Per the germline V gene, CDR1 is SGHTA and CDR2 is FQGNSA. CDR3 region: CASRPPGTANYGYTF. CDR3 in DNA: TGTGCCAGCAGGCCTCCAGGGACAGCTAACTATGGCTACACCTTC.

The chain combines TRBV25-1 with TRBJ2-3, with D uncertain. V lost 4 bases and J 2 bases, leaving 7 bases between the germline ends. The CDR3 is 13 residues long. In germline, CDR1 is MGHDK, CDR2 SYGVNS. CDR3 protein: CASSATTTDTQYF. The DNA for the CDR3 is TGTGCCAGCAGTGCGACGACCACAGATACGCAGTATTTT.

Turning to this clonotype: This could be a read error, since a much larger clone is one nucleotide away. This rearrangement joins TRBV19 to TRBJ2-1; 8 nucleotides match TRBD1. V was clipped by 2 bases and J by 7 bases; unmatched bases: 7. The CDR3 is made up of 15 amino acids. Per germline, CDR1 LNHDA and CDR2 SQIVND (reference sequence). The CDR3 reads CASSISTGGRNEQFF. The CDR3, as DNA: TGTGCCAGTAGTATATCTACAGGGGGGCGGAATGAGCAGTTCTTC.

The V gene is TRBV7-9, the J gene TRBJ2-3; perhaps TRBD1 as D (5 bases). Germline V gene sequence: CDR1 SEHNR, CDR2 FQNEAQ (reference sequence). The CDR3 runs to 12 residues. V was shortened by 7 bases and J by 8 bases, with 13 bases between the two germline ends. CDR3 sequence reads: CASTYDQGTQYF. The DNA for the CDR3 is TGTGCCAGCACCTACGACCAGGGTACGCAGTATTTT. The full variable domain, its missing parts supplied by reference TRBV7-9 and TRBJ2-3, is DTGVSQNPRHKITKRGQNVTFRCDPISEHNRLYWYRQTLGQGPEFLTYFQNEAQLEKSRLLSDRFSAERPKGSFSTLEIQRTEQGDSAMYLCASTYDQGTQYFGPGTRLTVL.

In its sample, this clonotype was seen many times. The J gene is TRBJ2-1, the V gene TRBV29-1, with D tentatively TRBD2 (5 bases). CDR1 and CDR2 from the germline V gene are SQVTM and ANQGSEA. Trimming pared 3 bases from V and 5 bases from J, leaving 14 bases between. CDR3 length: 14 amino acids. CDR3 in amino acids: CSVDGRGRNNEQFF. CDR3 DNA: TGCAGCGTTGACGGTCGGGGAAGAAACAATGAGCAGTTCTTC.

This clonotype has a handful of counts. The V gene is TRBV5-1, the J gene TRBJ2-1; 10 nucleotides match TRBD1. CDR3 length: 14 amino acids. The germline V gene encodes CDR1 SGHRS and CDR2 YFSETQ. J was trimmed by 9 bases and V by 5 bases; bases with no gene match: 8. Written as DNA, the CDR3 is TGCGCCAGCAGTGTTCCGGGACAGGGGACTGAGCAGTTCTTC. It codes for CASSVPGQGTEQFF.

The genes are TRBV7-8 and TRBJ2-1, with D unclear. V gave up 5 bases and J gave up 5 bases, with 16 bases separating them. This CDR3 comprises 15 residues. Germline values: CDR1 SGHVS, CDR2 FQNEAQ. In nucleotides, the CDR3 is TGTGCCAGCAGCACTTGGATAGGGTCGGACAATGAGCAGTTCTTC. Protein: CASSTWIGSDNEQFF.

The sample holds many counts of this clonotype. V and J are TRBV7-8 and TRBJ2-1; D unresolved. The V gene's germline CDR1 is SGHVS and CDR2 FQNEAQ. The V and J ends lost 1 base and 4 bases respectively, with 14 bases between them. The CDR3 spans 16 residues. CDR3 nucleotide sequence: TGTGCCAGCAGCTTAGAGGCCGGTCTCGTTTACAATGAGCAGTTCTTC. Its protein product is CASSLEAGLVYNEQFF.

The sample holds many counts of this clonotype. The chain links TRBV6-1 to TRBJ2-2, with 10 bases that match TRBD2. Looked up from germline, CDR1 is MNHNS and CDR2 is SASEGT. The V gene end was trimmed by 5 bases and the J gene end by 3 bases; junction bases not matched to a gene: 9. The CDR3 spans 17 residues. CDR3 amino acids: CASSSTLAGAYTGELFF. CDR3 sequence (DNA): TGTGCCAGCAGTTCCACTCTAGCGGGGGCTTACACCGGGGAGCTGTTTTTT.

The table lists this clonotype with many counts. The rearrangement joins TRBV18 to TRBJ1-2, with 9 bases lining up with TRBD1. The CDR3 has 15 residues. The V gene's germline CDR1 is KGHSH and CDR2 LQKENI. J was trimmed by 2 bases and V by 3 bases; bases with no gene match: 4. CDR3 sequence: CASSPRQGENYGYTF. CDR3 bases: TGTGCCAGCTCACCCCGACAGGGGGAGAACTATGGCTACACCTTC.

This clonotype has at least ten counts. The V call is TRBV6-1, the J call TRBJ2-5; 9 nucleotides match TRBD2. Germline CDR1 MNHNS, CDR2 SASEGT. This CDR3 contains 13 residues. V gave up 7 bases and J gave up 5 bases; unmatched junction bases: 5. The CDR3 sequence: CASISSGAETQYF. The CDR3 bases are TGTGCCAGCATTTCTAGCGGGGCGGAGACCCAGTACTTC.

This clonotype was observed at least ten times. The chain recombines TRBV11-2 with TRBJ2-7; 7 positions agree with TRBD2. V lost 3 bases and J lost 4; bases outside the gene matches: 9. Germline V gene sequence: CDR1 SGHAT, CDR2 FQNNGV. The CDR3 loop spans 15 amino acids. Written as DNA, the CDR3 is TGTGCCAGCAGCTTTAGGGGCGGGGGTGCTTACGAGCAGTACTTC. Protein sequence: CASSFRGGGAYEQYF.

Relative to its sample, this clonotype is medium-sized. This chain connects TRBV4-1 to TRBJ2-3; unclear D gene. The CDR3 is 14 amino acids. The germline V gene has CDR1 MGHRA and CDR2 YSYEKL. Trimming took off 5 bases at V and 2 bases at J, with 11 bases between the two ends. Here the CDR3 DNA reads TGCGCCAGCAGCTCCGTAGGTGACACAGATACGCAGTATTTT. It yields the protein CASSSVGDTDTQYF.

This clonotype appeared many times. This chain connects TRBV6-1 to TRBJ2-2; 11 bases line up with TRBD2. V shed 4 bases, J shed 5 bases, and the junction held 15 bases outside the gene matches. The germline V gene encodes CDR1 MNHNS and CDR2 SASEGT. This CDR3 has 19 residues. The chain's CDR3 is CASSAWTSGSPWLTGELFF. The CDR3 DNA reads TGTGCCAGCAGTGCATGGACTAGCGGGTCACCATGGCTAACCGGGGAGCTGTTTTTT.

CDR3 DNA: TGTGCCAGCAGCCAAGTAGGTGGCCAGTGGACCGGGGAGCTGTTTTTT. Amino acids: CASSQVGGQWTGELFF. V and J are TRBV14 and TRBJ2-2, with D uncertain. The CDR3 is 16 amino acids. The V and J ends lost 1 base and 5 bases respectively, with 14 bases between them. Per germline, CDR1 SGHDN and CDR2 FVKESK.

This clonotype was seen many times. The chain employs TRBV28 and TRBJ2-5; D not certain. This CDR3 has 13 residues. Germline V CDR1 and CDR2: MDHEN, SYDVKM. V was trimmed by 2 bases and J by 5 bases, leaving 9 bases between them. The CDR3 DNA reads TGTGCCAGCAGTTTAAAGGTGCCCGAGACCCAGTACTTC. This sequence encodes CASSLKVPETQYF.

As for this clonotype: A single base separates this from a much larger clone, so it may be a read error. The V and J genes are TRBV14 and TRBJ2-7; D unresolved. Germline V gives CDR1 SGHDN, CDR2 FVKESK. The length of the CDR3 is 12 residues. The CDR3 region is CVSSQWAYEQYF. In DNA form, the CDR3 reads TGTGTCAGCAGCCAATGGGCCTACGAGCAGTACTTC.

This clonotype occurred many times. The chain carries TRBV11-2 and TRBJ2-4; weak D call: TRBD1 (5 bases). Between the trimmed V and J ends, which lost 0 bases and 12 bases, there was a span of 15 bases. The CDR3 consists of 14 residues. Per the germline V gene, CDR1 is SGHAT and CDR2 is FQNNGV. The CDR3 loop reads CASSLELSGIPQYF. The CDR3 bases are TGTGCCAGCAGCTTAGAGCTATCAGGGATCCCTCAGTACTTC.

This clonotype was counted only a few times. The chain couples TRBV9 to TRBJ2-3; TRBD1 matches at 7 bases. V shed 2 bases and J 6 bases; nucleotides not matched to a gene: 9. The CDR3 contains 15 residues. Germline CDR1 is SGDLS and CDR2 is YYNGEE. The CDR3 here is CASSVSTGIPDTQYF. The DNA of the CDR3 is TGTGCCAGCAGCGTTTCGACAGGGATTCCCGATACGCAGTATTTT.

This clonotype was recorded many times. The genes are TRBV7-2 and TRBJ1-5; D not certain. The CDR3 covers 15 residues. The germline V gene has CDR1 SGHTA and CDR2 FQGNSA. Deletions cut 1 base from V and 7 bases from J, with 14 bases between. DNA for the CDR3: TGTGCCAGCAGCTTAGTAGGACTCGGGATCCAGCCCCAGCATTTT. Encoded protein: CASSLVGLGIQPQHF.